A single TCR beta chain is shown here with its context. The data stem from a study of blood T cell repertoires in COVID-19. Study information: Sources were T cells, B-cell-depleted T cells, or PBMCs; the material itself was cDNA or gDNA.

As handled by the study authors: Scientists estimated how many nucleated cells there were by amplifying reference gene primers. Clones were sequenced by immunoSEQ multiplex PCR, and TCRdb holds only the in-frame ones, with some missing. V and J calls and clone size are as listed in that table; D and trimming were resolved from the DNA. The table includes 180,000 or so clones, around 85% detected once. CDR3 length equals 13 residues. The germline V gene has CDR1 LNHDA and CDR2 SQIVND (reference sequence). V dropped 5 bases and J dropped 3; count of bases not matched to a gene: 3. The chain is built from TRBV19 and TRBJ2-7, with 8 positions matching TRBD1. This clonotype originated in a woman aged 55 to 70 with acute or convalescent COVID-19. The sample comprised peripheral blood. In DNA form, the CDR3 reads TGTGCCAGTAGTTTCGGACAGGGCTACGAGCAGTACGTC. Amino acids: CASSFGQGYEQYV.